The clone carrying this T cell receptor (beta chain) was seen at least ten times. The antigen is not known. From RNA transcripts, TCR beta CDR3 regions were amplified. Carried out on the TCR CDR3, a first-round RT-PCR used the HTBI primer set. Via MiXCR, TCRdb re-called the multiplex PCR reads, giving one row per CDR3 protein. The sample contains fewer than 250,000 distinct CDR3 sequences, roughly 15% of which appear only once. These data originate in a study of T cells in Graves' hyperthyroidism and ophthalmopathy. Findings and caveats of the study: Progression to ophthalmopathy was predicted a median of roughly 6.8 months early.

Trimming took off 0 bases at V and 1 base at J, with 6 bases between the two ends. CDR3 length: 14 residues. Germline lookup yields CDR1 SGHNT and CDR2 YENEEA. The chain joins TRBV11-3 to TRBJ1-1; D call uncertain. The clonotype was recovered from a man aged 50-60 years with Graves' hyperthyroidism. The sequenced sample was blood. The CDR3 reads CASSLDGENTEAFF. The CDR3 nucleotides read TGTGCCAGCAGCTTAGACGGGGAGAACACTGAAGCTTTCTTT.